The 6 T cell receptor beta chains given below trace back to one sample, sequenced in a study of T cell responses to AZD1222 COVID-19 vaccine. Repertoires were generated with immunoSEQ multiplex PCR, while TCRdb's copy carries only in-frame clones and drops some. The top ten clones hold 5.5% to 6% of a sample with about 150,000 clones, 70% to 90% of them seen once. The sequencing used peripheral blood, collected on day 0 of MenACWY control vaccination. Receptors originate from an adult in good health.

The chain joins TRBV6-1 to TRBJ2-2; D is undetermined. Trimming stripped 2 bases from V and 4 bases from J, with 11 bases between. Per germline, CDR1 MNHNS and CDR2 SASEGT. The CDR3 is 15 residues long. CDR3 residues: CASSELRVSTGELFF. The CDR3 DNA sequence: TGTGCCAGCAGTGAACTTAGGGTTAGCACCGGGGAGCTGTTTTTT.

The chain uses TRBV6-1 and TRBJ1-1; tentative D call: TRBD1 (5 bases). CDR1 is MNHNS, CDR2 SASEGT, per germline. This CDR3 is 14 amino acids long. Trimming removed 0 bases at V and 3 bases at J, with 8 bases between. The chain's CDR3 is CASSEAFRDTEAFF. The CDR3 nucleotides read TGTGCCAGCAGTGAAGCGTTCAGGGACACTGAAGCTTTCTTT.

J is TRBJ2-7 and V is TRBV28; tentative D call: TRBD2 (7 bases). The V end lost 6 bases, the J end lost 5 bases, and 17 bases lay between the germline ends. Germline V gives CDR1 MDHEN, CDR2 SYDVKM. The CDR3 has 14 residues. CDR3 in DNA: TGTGCCAGCAGCCAAGGGGGGGCAATGAACGAGCAGTACGTC. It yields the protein CASSQGGAMNEQYV.

The CDR3 reads CASSLGPGTYGYTF. In nucleotides, the CDR3 is TGTGCCAGCAGCTTGGGGCCGGGGACTTATGGCTACACCTTC. J is TRBJ1-2 and V is TRBV5-4; D possibly corresponds to TRBD1 (5 bases). CDR3 size: 14 residues. Germline CDR1 reads SGHNT; CDR2 reads YYREEE (reference sequence). V was clipped by 0 bases and J by 5 bases, with 11 bases between them.

CDR3 residues: CASSLGNRVIQPQHF. In DNA, the CDR3 is TGTGCCAGCAGCTTGGGTAATAGGGTCATTCAGCCCCAGCATTTT. This chain links TRBV5-5 with TRBJ1-5; no clear D gene. Germline V gives CDR1 SGHKS, CDR2 YYEKEE (reference sequence). Trimming stripped 0 bases from V and 6 bases from J, with 13 bases between. The CDR3 length is 15 residues.

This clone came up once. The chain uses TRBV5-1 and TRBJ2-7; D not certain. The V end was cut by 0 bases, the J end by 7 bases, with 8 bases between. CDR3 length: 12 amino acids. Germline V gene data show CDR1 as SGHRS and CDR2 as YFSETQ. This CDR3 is CASSLGKTEQYF. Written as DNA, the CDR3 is TGCGCCAGCAGCTTGGGTAAGACGGAGCAGTACTTC.